This entry concerns a single TCR beta chain. The CDR3 is 15 amino acids. Germline CDR1 is SNHLY and CDR2 is FYNNEI. Trimming pared 5 bases from V and 6 bases from J, leaving 17 bases between. Per the study methods: Reference gene primer amplification in the assay estimated nucleated cell counts. Some clones are missing from TCRdb's copy, which holds only in-frame ones; the method was immunoSEQ multiplex PCR. V and J calls and clone size are as listed in that table; D and trimming were resolved from the DNA. The data contain roughly 130,000 clones, approximately 83% of them singletons. This sample was taken from a study of blood T cell repertoires in COVID-19. Study at large: From the United States, Italy and Spain came samples of acute and convalescent COVID-19.

The material sequenced was peripheral blood. The rearrangement links TRBV2 to TRBJ1-5; D perhaps matches TRBD1 (6 bases). This sequence originates from a man aged 40-55 years with active or convalescent COVID-19. The DNA of the CDR3 is TGTGCCAGCAGTACTGGCGGGGGGGCAGGTCAGCCCCAGCATTTT. This codes for CASSTGGGAGQPQHF. The full variable domain, rest sourced from reference TRBV2 and TRBJ1-5, is EPEVTQTPSHQVTQMGQEVILRCVPISNHLYFYWYRQILGQKVEFLVSFYNNEISEKSEIFDDQFSVERPDGSNFTLKIRSTKLEDSAMYFCASSTGGGAGQPQHFGDGTRLSIL.